These 5 T cell receptor beta chains share one sample of origin, sequenced in a study of T cells in women clearing cervical HPV infection. TCRdb keeps only in-frame clones here, not all; method: immunoSEQ multiplex PCR. The sample's table shows about 12,000 clones. Material: blood buffy coat. Source of these receptors: a woman aged 18-70 years with a cervical HPV16 infection that either progressed to CIN3+ or cleared (not recorded which).

As concerns this clone: The CDR3 extends 3 residues past the end of the read, so its final part is completed from the germline J gene. The chain combines TRBV6-2 or TRBV6-3 with TRBJ2-7; the match to TRBD2 covers 11 bases. This CDR3 is built from 14 residues. After removal of 7 bases from V and 2 bases from J, the junction contained 4 bases not matched to a gene. CDR1 MNHEY and CDR2 SVGEGT come from the germline V gene. The CDR3 bases that were read are TGTGCCAGCAAGGAGACTAGCGGGACCTACGAG. It translates to CASKETSGTYE. The whole CDR3 region reads CASKETSGTYEQYF.

Concerning this clone itself: The CDR3 end is not reached by the read, which stops 3 residues before it; the germline J gene fills it in. This rearrangement joins TRBV2 to TRBJ2-7; 11 positions agree with TRBD1. The CDR3 has 15 residues. The V segment lost 0 bases and the J segment 3 bases; nucleotides outside the gene matches: 1. Looked up from germline, CDR1 is SNHLY and CDR2 is FYNNEI. CDR3 amino acids: CASSEAGQGGYEQYF. The CDR3 DNA, read in part, is TGTGCCAGCAGTGAAGCGGGACAGGGGGGCTACGAG.

With respect to this clone: The CDR3 end falls 3 residues outside the read, so it is completed with the germline J gene. V gene TRBV7-9 combines with J gene TRBJ2-3; D gene ambiguous. Trimming cost V 2 bases and J 7 bases, with 4 bases left between them. This CDR3 comprises 11 residues. The germline CDR1 and CDR2 sequences are SEHNR and FQNEAQ (reference sequence). The covered CDR3 bases are TGTGCCAGCAGCTTAACTAATACG. Translation: CASSLTNT. The CDR3 in its entirety is CASSLTNTQYF.

In the case of this clone: The CDR3 is cut off 3 residues early in the read; its end comes from the germline J gene. The chain has TRBV20-1 and TRBJ2-7, with 8 bases identical to TRBD1. The CDR3 sequence is 12 residues long. In germline, CDR1 is DFQATT, CDR2 SNEGSKA (reference sequence). Trimming at V came to 6 bases and at J to 3 bases, leaving 4 bases not matched to a gene. CDR3 DNA (partial): TGCAGTGCCATGGGACAGGTCTACGAG. It yields the protein CSAMGQVYE. The CDR3, in full, reads CSAMGQVYEQYF.

Of note for this clone: The missing CDR3 end, 3 residues past where the read stops, is filled in from the germline J gene. The genes are TRBV6-2 or TRBV6-3 and TRBJ2-7; 7 bases map to TRBD2. CDR1 is MNHEY and CDR2 is SVGEGT in the germline V gene. The CDR3 is made up of 12 amino acids. Trimming took 4 bases from V and 5 from J; bases not matched to a gene: 2. The part of the CDR3 DNA that was read is TGTGCCAGCAGTTGGGGAGGGGACGAG. Protein: CASSWGGDE. The CDR3 reads in full as CASSWGGDEQYF.